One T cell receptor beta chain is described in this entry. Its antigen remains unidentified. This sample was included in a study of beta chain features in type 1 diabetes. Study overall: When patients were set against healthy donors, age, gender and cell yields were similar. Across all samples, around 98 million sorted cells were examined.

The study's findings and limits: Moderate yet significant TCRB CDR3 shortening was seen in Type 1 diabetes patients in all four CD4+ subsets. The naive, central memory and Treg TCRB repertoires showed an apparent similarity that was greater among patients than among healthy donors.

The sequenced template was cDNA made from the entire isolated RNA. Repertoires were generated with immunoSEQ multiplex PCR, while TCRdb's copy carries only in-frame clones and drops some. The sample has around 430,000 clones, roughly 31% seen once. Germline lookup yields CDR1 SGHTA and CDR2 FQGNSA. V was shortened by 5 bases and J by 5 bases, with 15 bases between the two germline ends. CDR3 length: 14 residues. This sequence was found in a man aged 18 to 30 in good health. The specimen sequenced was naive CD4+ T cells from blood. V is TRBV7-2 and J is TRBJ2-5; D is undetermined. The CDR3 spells CASSPSTGRETQYF. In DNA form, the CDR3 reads TGTGCCAGCAGCCCATCGACCGGACGGGAGACCCAGTACTTC.